These T cell receptor beta chains were read from a single sample in a study of T cells in tuberculosis. Only in-frame clones appear in the TCRdb table, and some are missing; sequencing was by immunoSEQ multiplex PCR. The table lists fewer than 35,000 clones, 95% to 96% of them singletons, with 2% to 3% in the top ten. The sample was PBMCs. Receptors originate from a donor aged 5-35 years with latent tuberculosis or without tuberculosis infection. The CDR3 runs from the conserved cysteine through the conserved F or W. A D gene is named only where the DNA matches it firmly. Not all rows give a size; the values are once, few, many and, for expanded clones, a class.

v_gene,d_gene,j_gene,abundance,CDR3nt,CDR3aa
TRBV9,TRBD2,TRBJ2-1,-,TGTGCCAGCAGCTTCTCCGGGACTAGCGGGGGCCAACCTGGCAATGAGCAGTTCTTC,CASSFSGTSGGQPGNEQFF
TRBV6-5,-,TRBJ2-5,-,TGTGCCAGCAGTTACGCGGAGGGGGAGACCCAGTACTTC,CASSYAEGETQYF
TRBV18,-,TRBJ1-1,-,TGTGCCAGCTCACCATCCGGGCGGGCTGAAGCTTTCTTT,CASSPSGRAEAFF
TRBV11-3,-,TRBJ2-3,-,TGTGCCAGCAGCCGTGGGGCACTCAGCACAGATACGCAGTATTTT,CASSRGALSTDTQYF
TRBV7-8,-,TRBJ1-3,-,TGTGCCAGCAGCCCGGGAAAGTCTGGAAACACCATATATTTT,CASSPGKSGNTIYF
TRBV6-1,-,TRBJ2-2,-,TGTGCCAGCAGTGATTTTACAGGGATGGGCGGGGAGCTGTTTTTT,CASSDFTGMGGELFF
TRBV19,-,TRBJ2-5,-,TGTGCCAGTCCTTCAGAGGGTACAGGGATAAACCAAGAGACCCAGTACTTC,CASPSEGTGINQETQYF
TRBV11-2,-,TRBJ2-1,-,TGTGCCAGCAGACAGGTCAATGAGCAGTTCTTC,CASRQVNEQFF
TRBV6-5,-,TRBJ2-7,once,TGTGCCAGCAGTTCACAGGGTAGCTCCTACGAGCAGTACTTC,CASSSQGSSYEQYF
TRBV7-2,TRBD2,TRBJ2-6,-,TGTGCCAGCAGCTCATCCCCCGGGGGGACCTCTGGGGCCAACGTCCTGACTTTC,CASSSSPGGTSGANVLTF
TRBV10-3,-,TRBJ2-7,-,TGTGCCATCAGTGAGCCCAGAAACTCCTACGAGCAGTACTTC,CAISEPRNSYEQYF
TRBV6-5,-,TRBJ1-2,-,TGTGCCAGCAAAGAGGACTATGGCTACACCTTC,CASKEDYGYTF
TRBV6-4,-,TRBJ2-3,few,TGTGCCAGCAGTGAGCTAGCCGAGGGCACAGATACGCAGTATTTT,CASSELAEGTDTQYF
TRBV21-1,-,TRBJ2-7,-,TGTGCCAGCAGCCCCCTCAGGACTAGTGGGTACGAGCAGTACTTC,CASSPLRTSGYEQYF
TRBV4-2,-,TRBJ2-3,once,TGTGCCAGCAGCCAAGATGGTACCGGTTCTAGCACAGATACGCAGTATTTT,CASSQDGTGSSTDTQYF
TRBV28,-,TRBJ1-2,once,TGTGCCAGCAGTTTTTATCCGGGTCCCGAGGATGGCTACACCTTC,CASSFYPGPEDGYTF
TRBV7-9,TRBD2,TRBJ2-1,once,TGTGCCGGAGTAACTAGCGGGAAACAGAACAATGAGCAGTTCTTC,CAGVTSGKQNNEQFF
TRBV27,-,TRBJ2-5,-,TGTGCCAGCAGTCTACAGGGAGTTGGGGAGACCCAGTACTTC,CASSLQGVGETQYF
TRBV4-1,TRBD2,TRBJ2-1,-,TGCGCCAGCAGCCCCCTCGCACGCGGGAGGGGAGGCAATGAGCAGTTCTTC,CASSPLARGRGGNEQFF
TRBV27,TRBD1,TRBJ2-2,-,TGTGCCAGCCTCCCCCTGGGACAGAAGGGGCCAGCGGAGCTGTTTTTT,CASLPLGQKGPAELFF
TRBV21-1,-,TRBJ2-1,-,TGTGCCAGCAGCGAAGGGACAGGGACTTACAATGAGCAGTTCTTC,CASSEGTGTYNEQFF
TRBV19,-,TRBJ1-1,-,TGTGCCAGTAGTATCTACGGGGGAATGAACACTGAAGCTTTCTTT,CASSIYGGMNTEAFF